This T cell receptor (beta chain) was retrieved from a study of blood T cell repertoires in COVID-19. Study at large: PBMCs, B-cell-depleted T cells, or T cells provided the cDNA or gDNA that made up the material.

The V end was cut by 4 bases, the J end by 2 bases, with 17 bases between. Germline CDR1 is SGHNT and CDR2 is YENEEA. The CDR3 is made up of 16 amino acids. Source study methods: The authors estimated nucleated cell counts from reference gene primer amplification. Profiled with immunoSEQ multiplex PCR; TCRdb holds only in-frame clones, not every one. V and J calls and clone size follow that table, whereas D and trimming were derived from the DNA. The sample has about 290,000 clones, approximately 80% seen once. Specimen: peripheral blood. The chain carries TRBV11-3 and TRBJ2-5, with TRBD1 as a possible D gene (6 bases). The sequence came from a woman in her fifties or sixties with active or convalescent COVID-19. CDR3 amino acids: CASSSGRTGTQETQYF. The CDR3 DNA follows: TGTGCCAGCAGCTCGGGAAGAACAGGGACACAAGAGACCCAGTACTTC. Full variable domain (rest looked up from reference TRBV11-3 and TRBJ2-5): EAGVVQSPRYKIIEKKQPVAFWCNPISGHNTLYWYLQNLGQGPELLIRYENEEAVDDSQLPKDRFSAERLKGVDSTLKIQPAELGDSAVYLCASSSGRTGTQETQYFGPGTRLLVL.